The rows below give T cell receptor beta chains drawn from one sample of a study of shared clonotypes between healthy human individuals. Sequenced by immunoSEQ multiplex PCR; TCRdb stores in-frame clones only, minus some. The sample shows approximately 500,000 clones, over 70% of them seen only once. The sample was PBMCs. Receptors originate from a woman between 40 and 55 years old in good health. Some clones in this sample may be carry-over from other donors' samples. Each CDR3 is given with its conserved first and last residue. A D gene is named only where the DNA matches it firmly. Some rows have no size entry. The others give once, few or many, or a class for an expanded clone.

abundance: .; d_gene: TRBD2; v_gene: TRBV2; j_gene: TRBJ2-2; CDR3nt: TGTGCCAGCATGGGCGGGAGGAACACCGGGGAGCTGTTTTTT; CDR3aa: CASMGGRNTGELFF
abundance: .; d_gene: .; v_gene: TRBV30; j_gene: TRBJ1-2; CDR3nt: TGTGCCTGGAGCACAGGGCGGGGAGGGGGTGATGGCTACACCTTC; CDR3aa: CAWSTGRGGGDGYTF
abundance: .; d_gene: TRBD1; v_gene: TRBV6-5; j_gene: TRBJ1-1; CDR3nt: TGTGCCAGCAGTTACTGGGGACAGGGAGGTGTTGAAGCTTTCTTT; CDR3aa: CASSYWGQGGVEAFF
abundance: .; d_gene: TRBD2; v_gene: TRBV5-1; j_gene: TRBJ2-7; CDR3nt: TGCGCCAGCAGCTTGGAAGTAGCGGGAGGGTTGTACGAGCAGTACTTC; CDR3aa: CASSLEVAGGLYEQYF
abundance: .; d_gene: .; v_gene: TRBV5-1; j_gene: TRBJ2-5; CDR3nt: TGCGCCAGCAGCTTGGGGGGGACCCAGTACTTC; CDR3aa: CASSLGGTQYF
abundance: few; d_gene: .; v_gene: TRBV6-5; j_gene: TRBJ2-1; CDR3nt: TGTGCCAGCAGTTCCCGGACAGATTACAATGAGCAGTTCTTC; CDR3aa: CASSSRTDYNEQFF
abundance: .; d_gene: .; v_gene: TRBV6-5; j_gene: TRBJ2-2; CDR3nt: TGTGCCAGCACCGAACGCACGTACACCGGGGAGCTGTTTTTT; CDR3aa: CASTERTYTGELFF
abundance: .; d_gene: TRBD1; v_gene: TRBV7-2; j_gene: TRBJ1-1; CDR3nt: TGTGCCAGCAGCGGGACAGGGGTGGTTGAAGCTTTCTTT; CDR3aa: CASSGTGVVEAFF
abundance: once; d_gene: TRBD1; v_gene: TRBV19; j_gene: TRBJ2-2; CDR3nt: TGTGCCAGTAGTATTCCGGGACAGGGTTCCGGGGAGCTGTTTTTT; CDR3aa: CASSIPGQGSGELFF
abundance: .; d_gene: .; v_gene: TRBV5-4; j_gene: TRBJ2-7; CDR3nt: TGTGCCAGCAGCCCTGGAGGACTTTTCGGCACCTACGAGCAGTACTTC; CDR3aa: CASSPGGLFGTYEQYF
abundance: .; d_gene: TRBD1; v_gene: TRBV29-1; j_gene: TRBJ2-7; CDR3nt: TGCAGCGTTGAGTGGACAGGGGGCTACGAGCAGTACTTC; CDR3aa: CSVEWTGGYEQYF
abundance: .; d_gene: .; v_gene: TRBV28; j_gene: TRBJ2-5; CDR3nt: TGTGCCAGCAGTCCTATTACAGGGGGAGGGGAGACCCAGTACTTC; CDR3aa: CASSPITGGGETQYF
abundance: few; d_gene: .; v_gene: TRBV29-1; j_gene: TRBJ2-2; CDR3nt: TGCAGCGTACAGCGGGGGACAGGTGGGACCGGGGAGCTGTTTTTT; CDR3aa: CSVQRGTGGTGELFF
abundance: .; d_gene: TRBD2; v_gene: TRBV2; j_gene: TRBJ2-1; CDR3nt: TGTGCCAGCAGTCCGACTAGCGGGAGAAATGAGCAGTTCTTC; CDR3aa: CASSPTSGRNEQFF
abundance: once; d_gene: .; v_gene: TRBV18; j_gene: TRBJ2-3; CDR3nt: TGTGCCAGCTCACCATGGGTGCGAACAGATACGCAGTATTTT; CDR3aa: CASSPWVRTDTQYF
abundance: many; d_gene: .; v_gene: TRBV5-8; j_gene: TRBJ1-4; CDR3nt: TGTGCCAGCAGCGGAGACCGGTTCAATGAAAAACTGTTTTTT; CDR3aa: CASSGDRFNEKLFF
abundance: .; d_gene: .; v_gene: TRBV4-1; j_gene: TRBJ1-5; CDR3nt: TGCGCCAGCAGCCAAGATCAGGGTCAGCCCCAGCATTTT; CDR3aa: CASSQDQGQPQHF
abundance: many; d_gene: TRBD2; v_gene: TRBV19; j_gene: TRBJ2-7; CDR3nt: TGTGCCAGTAGTAAGTCCCGCGGGAGGAAATTCTACGAGCAGTACTTC; CDR3aa: CASSKSRGRKFYEQYF
abundance: .; d_gene: .; v_gene: TRBV9; j_gene: TRBJ2-7; CDR3nt: TGTGCCAGCACCCCGGACTTCAGAGGCCACGAGCAGTACTTC; CDR3aa: CASTPDFRGHEQYF
abundance: .; d_gene: .; v_gene: TRBV2; j_gene: TRBJ2-7; CDR3nt: TGTGCCAGCAGGGAACAGGGTCGCCGTGGGAAGTACTTC; CDR3aa: CASREQGRRGKYF
abundance: .; d_gene: TRBD2; v_gene: TRBV7-9; j_gene: TRBJ2-1; CDR3nt: TGTGCCAGCAGCTTGACTAGCGGGAGGATGGATGAGCAGTTCTTC; CDR3aa: CASSLTSGRMDEQFF
abundance: .; d_gene: TRBD2; v_gene: TRBV13; j_gene: TRBJ2-3; CDR3nt: TGTGCCAGCAGCTTGGGACTAGGTGTTACAGATACGCAGTATTTT; CDR3aa: CASSLGLGVTDTQYF
abundance: .; d_gene: .; v_gene: TRBV6-1; j_gene: TRBJ2-7; CDR3nt: TGTGCCAGCAGTGAAGCAGGGAGCTCCTACGAGCAGTACTTC; CDR3aa: CASSEAGSSYEQYF
abundance: .; d_gene: TRBD1; v_gene: TRBV2; j_gene: TRBJ2-5; CDR3nt: TGTGCCAGCAGTGGCGGGGCAGGGGGCAATGTTGAAGAGACCCAGTACTTC; CDR3aa: CASSGGAGGNVEETQYF
abundance: .; d_gene: TRBD1; v_gene: TRBV6-4; j_gene: TRBJ2-7; CDR3nt: TGTGCCAGCAGTGCCTCTGCCGGGACAGGGATCTACGAGCAGTACTTC; CDR3aa: CASSASAGTGIYEQYF
abundance: .; d_gene: TRBD1; v_gene: TRBV6-6; j_gene: TRBJ2-7; CDR3nt: TGTGCCAGCAGTTACGTAGGACAGGGGGCCTACGAGCAGTACTTC; CDR3aa: CASSYVGQGAYEQYF
abundance: .; d_gene: .; v_gene: TRBV7-7; j_gene: TRBJ1-6; CDR3nt: TGTGCCAGCAGCTTAGGGGGCAATAATTCACCCCTCCACTTT; CDR3aa: CASSLGGNNSPLHF
abundance: .; d_gene: .; v_gene: TRBV27; j_gene: TRBJ2-7; CDR3nt: TGTGCCAGCAGTTTCGGCGGCGAGCAGTACTTC; CDR3aa: CASSFGGEQYF
abundance: .; d_gene: .; v_gene: TRBV7-6; j_gene: TRBJ2-2; CDR3nt: TGTGCCAGCAGCTTAGCGTCTACCGGGGAGCTGTTTTTT; CDR3aa: CASSLASTGELFF
abundance: few; d_gene: .; v_gene: TRBV28; j_gene: TRBJ1-1; CDR3nt: TGTGCCAGCAACTCGGGCGGCAGGGAAGCCACTGAAGCTTTCTTT; CDR3aa: CASNSGGREATEAFF
abundance: .; d_gene: TRBD1; v_gene: TRBV27; j_gene: TRBJ1-1; CDR3nt: TGTGCCAGCAGTTTATCTAGACAGGGTCGCGCTGAAGCTTTCTTT; CDR3aa: CASSLSRQGRAEAFF
abundance: .; d_gene: TRBD1; v_gene: TRBV19; j_gene: TRBJ2-7; CDR3nt: TGTGCCAGTAGTATAGAGGGACAGGGTTTCTACGAGCAGTACTTC; CDR3aa: CASSIEGQGFYEQYF
abundance: .; d_gene: .; v_gene: TRBV4-1; j_gene: TRBJ1-2; CDR3nt: TGCGCCAGCAGCCAAGTAGGCAGGGGATACTATGGCTACACCTTC; CDR3aa: CASSQVGRGYYGYTF
abundance: .; d_gene: .; v_gene: TRBV5-5; j_gene: TRBJ1-5; CDR3nt: TGTGCCAGCACCTTTGGGCAAGGGGGCAATCAGCCCCAGCATTTT; CDR3aa: CASTFGQGGNQPQHF
abundance: once; d_gene: .; v_gene: TRBV5-5; j_gene: TRBJ1-1; CDR3nt: TGTGCCAGCAGCTTTGCAGACAGGAACACTGAAGCTTTCTTT; CDR3aa: CASSFADRNTEAFF
abundance: .; d_gene: TRBD1; v_gene: TRBV7-9; j_gene: TRBJ2-5; CDR3nt: TGTGCCAGCCAGGGGGAAGAGACCCAGTACTTC; CDR3aa: CASQGEETQYF
abundance: .; d_gene: .; v_gene: TRBV28; j_gene: TRBJ1-2; CDR3nt: TGTGCCAGCAGTTTCGGGGGAAGCTATGGCTACACCTTC; CDR3aa: CASSFGGSYGYTF
abundance: .; d_gene: .; v_gene: TRBV2; j_gene: TRBJ1-5; CDR3nt: TGTGCCAGCAGTGAAAGGTTGGAACAGCCCCAGCATTTT; CDR3aa: CASSERLEQPQHF
abundance: .; d_gene: .; v_gene: TRBV6-4; j_gene: TRBJ2-3; CDR3nt: TGTGCCAGCAGCCCAGCGGACTCTAGCACAGATACGCAGTATTTT; CDR3aa: CASSPADSSTDTQYF
abundance: .; d_gene: TRBD2; v_gene: TRBV11-2; j_gene: TRBJ2-7; CDR3nt: TGTGCCAGCAGCTTAGCGGGCGGGAGCTCCTACGAGCAGTACTTC; CDR3aa: CASSLAGGSSYEQYF
abundance: many; d_gene: .; v_gene: TRBV7-2; j_gene: TRBJ2-1; CDR3nt: TGTGCCAGCAGCTTACTACAGGGCTCCTACAATGAGCAGTTCTTC; CDR3aa: CASSLLQGSYNEQFF
abundance: once; d_gene: .; v_gene: TRBV28; j_gene: TRBJ1-5; CDR3nt: TGTGCCAGCAGTTCCCGGGAGACGAGCAATCAGCCCCAGCATTTT; CDR3aa: CASSSRETSNQPQHF
abundance: .; d_gene: .; v_gene: TRBV6-4; j_gene: TRBJ2-1; CDR3nt: TGTGCCAGCAGTGAACTAGGCGGAGCCAGCTCCTACAATGAGCAGTTCTTC; CDR3aa: CASSELGGASSYNEQFF
abundance: .; d_gene: .; v_gene: TRBV28; j_gene: TRBJ1-2; CDR3nt: TGTGCCAGCAGTTTCGGCAGGGGATCCCATGGCTACACCTTC; CDR3aa: CASSFGRGSHGYTF
abundance: .; d_gene: .; v_gene: TRBV9; j_gene: TRBJ2-1; CDR3nt: TGTGCCAGCAGCGCTACTAGCTACAATGAGCAGTTCTTC; CDR3aa: CASSATSYNEQFF
abundance: .; d_gene: TRBD1; v_gene: TRBV7-9; j_gene: TRBJ1-5; CDR3nt: TGTGCCAGCAGCTTAAAACAGGGGCCCAATCAGCCCCAGCATTTT; CDR3aa: CASSLKQGPNQPQHF
abundance: .; d_gene: .; v_gene: TRBV4-2; j_gene: TRBJ2-7; CDR3nt: TGTGCCAGCAGCCAAGCTCTCCGGGACACCCCTTCCTACGAGCAGTACTTC; CDR3aa: CASSQALRDTPSYEQYF
abundance: .; d_gene: .; v_gene: TRBV5-4; j_gene: TRBJ2-1; CDR3nt: TGTGCCAGCAGCTTGGAGGGGACTCCTTACAATGAGCAGTTCTTC; CDR3aa: CASSLEGTPYNEQFF
abundance: few; d_gene: .; v_gene: TRBV30; j_gene: TRBJ1-2; CDR3nt: TGTGCCTGGAGAGTTTCTGGGGGGTTGCGCTACACCTTC; CDR3aa: CAWRVSGGLRYTF
abundance: .; d_gene: TRBD2; v_gene: TRBV28; j_gene: TRBJ2-7; CDR3nt: TGTGCCACCACGATGCTAGCGGGATACGAGCAGTACTTC; CDR3aa: CATTMLAGYEQYF
abundance: few; d_gene: TRBD1; v_gene: TRBV11-2; j_gene: TRBJ2-2; CDR3nt: TGTGCCAGCAGCTCAACCCAGGGGGATAGTTACCGGGAGCTGTTTTTT; CDR3aa: CASSSTQGDSYRELFF
abundance: .; d_gene: TRBD2; v_gene: TRBV25-1; j_gene: TRBJ2-3; CDR3nt: TGTGCCAGCAGCCGACTAGCGGGAGGAACAGATACGCAGTATTTT; CDR3aa: CASSRLAGGTDTQYF
abundance: .; d_gene: .; v_gene: TRBV11-2; j_gene: TRBJ2-7; CDR3nt: TGTGCCAGCAGCTTAGCGGGATTAGCGGGACAGTACGAGCAGTACTTC; CDR3aa: CASSLAGLAGQYEQYF